Here is one TCR beta chain with its context. Its antigen is undetermined. PCR primers comprised 60 Vbeta and 13 Jbeta primers. Only in-frame clones appear in the TCRdb table, and some are missing; sequencing was by immunoSEQ multiplex PCR. The repertoire holds 150,000 to 200,000 clones, with about 81% as singletons. Healthy bone marrow donors made up the donors. This sample was included in a study of cytomegalovirus exposure and HLA in healthy donors. General study results and limits: Cytomegalovirus association was listed for about 170 TCR beta chains. Accurate HLA-A and HLA-B prediction from TCR beta sequences was reported for most subjects. As was reported, the classifier diagnosed cytomegalovirus status with high specificity and sensitivity.

The CDR3 spans 16 residues. CDR1 and CDR2 from the germline V gene are LNHNV and YYDKDF (reference sequence). V gene TRBV15 combines with J gene TRBJ2-5; perhaps TRBD2 as D (7 bases). The J call may be wrong; the DNA end is better matched by TRBJ2-7. The sequencing sample was made of PBMCs. This clonotype was obtained from a man aged 35-49 years in good health and CMV-seronegative. The CDR3 protein is CATSSELWGGAYEQYF. In DNA form, the CDR3 reads TGTGCCACCAGCAGTGAGCTGTGGGGGGGCGCATACGAGCAGTACTTC.